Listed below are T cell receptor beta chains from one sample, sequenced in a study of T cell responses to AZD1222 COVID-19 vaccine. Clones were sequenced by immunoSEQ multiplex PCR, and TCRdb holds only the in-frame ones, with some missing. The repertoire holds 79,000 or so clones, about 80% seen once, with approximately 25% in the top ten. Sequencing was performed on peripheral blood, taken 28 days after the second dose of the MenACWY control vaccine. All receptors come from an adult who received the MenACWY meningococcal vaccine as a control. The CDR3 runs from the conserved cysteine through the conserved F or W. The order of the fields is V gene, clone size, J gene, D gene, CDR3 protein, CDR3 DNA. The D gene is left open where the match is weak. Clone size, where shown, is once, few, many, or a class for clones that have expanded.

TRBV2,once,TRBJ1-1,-,CASMVTYTEAFF,TGTGCCAGCATGGTAACGTACACTGAAGCTTTCTTT
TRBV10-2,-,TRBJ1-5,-,CASSGNSNQPQHF,TGCGCCAGCAGTGGCAATAGCAATCAGCCCCAGCATTTT
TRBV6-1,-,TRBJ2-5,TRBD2,CASSELAGGQETQYF,TGTGCCAGCAGTGAATTAGCGGGGGGGCAAGAGACCCAGTACTTC
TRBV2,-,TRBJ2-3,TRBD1,CASSETGMATDTQYF,TGTGCCAGCAGCGAGACAGGGATGGCCACAGATACGCAGTATTTT
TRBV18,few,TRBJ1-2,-,CASSPPGTLYGYTF,TGTGCCAGCTCACCACCCGGGACACTCTATGGCTACACCTTC
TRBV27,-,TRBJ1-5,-,CASRKGANQPQHF,TGTGCCAGCCGGAAAGGTGCCAATCAGCCCCAGCATTTT
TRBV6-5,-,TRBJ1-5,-,CASSQGKDNQPQHF,TGTGCCTCCTCACAGGGAAAGGACAATCAGCCCCAGCATTTT
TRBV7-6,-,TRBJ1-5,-,CASSLEAGGNQPQHF,TGTGCCAGCAGCTTAGAGGCTGGCGGCAATCAGCCCCAGCATTTT
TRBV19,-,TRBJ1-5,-,CASSIARDKSQHF,TGTGCCAGTAGTATAGCGAGGGACAAGTCCCAGCATTTT
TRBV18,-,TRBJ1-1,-,CASSLGQEAAAFF,TGTGCCAGCTCACTGGGGCAAGAGGCAGCTGCTTTCTTT
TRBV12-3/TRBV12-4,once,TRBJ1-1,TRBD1,CASSQDRGIAFF,TGTGCCAGCAGTCAGGACAGGGGGATCGCTTTCTTT
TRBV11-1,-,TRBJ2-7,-,CASSIGAVQYF,TGTGCCAGCAGCATTGGGGCGGTTCAGTACTTC
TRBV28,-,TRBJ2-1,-,CASLTGIYNEQFF,TGTGCCAGCTTGACAGGTATATACAATGAGCAGTTCTTC
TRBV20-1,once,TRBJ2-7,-,CSARRIYEQYF,TGCAGTGCCCGACGGATCTACGAGCAGTACTTC
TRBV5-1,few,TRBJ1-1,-,CASSLVPGTSEAFF,TGCGCCAGCAGCTTGGTGCCCGGGACATCTGAAGCTTTCTTT
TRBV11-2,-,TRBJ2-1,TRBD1,CASSLVRGQGPNEQFF,TGTGCCAGCAGCTTAGTACGGGGACAGGGGCCCAATGAGCAGTTCTTC
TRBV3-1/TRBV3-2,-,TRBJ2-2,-,CASRPSPGGELFF,TGTGCCAGCAGGCCCTCTCCCGGCGGGGAGCTGTTTTTT
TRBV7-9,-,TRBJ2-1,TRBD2,CASSLATSGGPNEQFF,TGTGCCAGCAGCTTAGCGACTAGCGGGGGGCCCAATGAGCAGTTCTTC
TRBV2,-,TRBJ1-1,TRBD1,CASSPGGGKNTEAFF,TGTGCCAGCAGTCCAGGGGGGGGGAAAAACACTGAAGCTTTCTTT
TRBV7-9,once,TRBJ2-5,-,CASSGEWETQYF,TGTGCCAGCAGCGGAGAGTGGGAGACCCAGTACTTC
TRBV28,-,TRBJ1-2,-,CASSLGGKGYGYTF,TGTGCCAGCAGTTTAGGGGGCAAGGGCTATGGCTACACCTTC
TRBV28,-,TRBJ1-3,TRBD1,CASSRRTGVPSRNTIYF,TGTGCCAGCAGTCGAAGAACAGGGGTTCCTTCTCGAAACACCATATATTTT
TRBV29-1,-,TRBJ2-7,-,CSVVAGRSYEQYF,TGCAGCGTTGTCGCCGGCCGTTCCTACGAGCAGTACTTC
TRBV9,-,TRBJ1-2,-,CASSARANYGYTF,TGTGCCAGCAGTGCCCGTGCTAACTATGGCTACACCTTC
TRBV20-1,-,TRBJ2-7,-,CSASGLGNYAQYF,TGCAGTGCTAGTGGACTTGGGAACTACGCGCAGTACTTC
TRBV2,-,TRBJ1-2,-,CASTQGRDYGYTF,TGTGCCAGCACCCAAGGGCGGGACTATGGCTACACCTTC
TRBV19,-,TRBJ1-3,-,CASSIESGNTIYF,TGTGCCAGTAGTATCGAGTCTGGAAACACCATATATTTT
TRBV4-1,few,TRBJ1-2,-,CASSQEHGYTF,TGCGCCAGCAGCCAAGAGCATGGCTACACCTTC
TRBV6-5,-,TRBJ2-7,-,CASGDLYEQYF,TGTGCCAGCGGGGATCTCTACGAGCAGTACTTC
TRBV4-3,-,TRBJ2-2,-,CASSQDRAVTGELFF,TGCGCCAGCAGCCAAGATCGGGCGGTCACCGGGGAGCTGTTTTTT
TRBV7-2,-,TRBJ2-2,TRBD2,CASSLGLAGGRRTGELFF,TGTGCCAGCAGCTTAGGACTAGCGGGAGGGCGGAGAACCGGGGAGCTGTTTTTT
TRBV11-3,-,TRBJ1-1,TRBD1,CASIPTLRQGEGMNTEAFF,TGTGCCAGCATCCCCACGTTACGACAGGGCGAGGGGATGAACACTGAAGCTTTCTTT
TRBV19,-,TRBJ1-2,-,CASSMVGGPNYGYTF,TGTGCCAGTAGTATGGTCGGGGGACCTAACTATGGCTACACCTTC
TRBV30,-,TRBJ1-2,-,CAWSVGRLGYGYTF,TGTGCCTGGAGTGTTGGCAGGCTAGGATATGGCTACACCTTC
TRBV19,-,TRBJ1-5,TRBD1,CASSIRGGQGAQPQHF,TGTGCCAGTAGTATAAGGGGAGGACAGGGGGCTCAGCCCCAGCATTTT
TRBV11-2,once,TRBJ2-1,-,CASSPGTGKREPPFF,TGTGCCAGCAGCCCCGGGACAGGGAAGCGGGAGCCCCCGTTCTTC
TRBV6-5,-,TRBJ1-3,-,CASSYGRSSGNTIYF,TGTGCCAGCAGTTACGGCAGGTCCTCTGGAAACACCATATATTTT
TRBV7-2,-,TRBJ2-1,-,CASSFPSGLRNEQFF,TGTGCCAGCAGCTTCCCCTCAGGACTCCGCAATGAGCAGTTCTTC
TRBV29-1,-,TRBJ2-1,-,CSVVQDGYNEQFF,TGCAGCGTGGTACAAGACGGCTACAATGAGCAGTTCTTC
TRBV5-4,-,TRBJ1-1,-,CASSLESNAEAFF,TGTGCCAGCAGCTTGGAGTCCAACGCTGAAGCTTTCTTT
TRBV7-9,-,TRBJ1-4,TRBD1,CASSLGDRVNEKLFF,TGTGCCAGCAGCTTAGGGGACAGGGTGAATGAAAAACTGTTTTTT
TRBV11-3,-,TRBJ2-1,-,CASNWDSEQFF,TGTGCCAGCAACTGGGACTCAGAGCAGTTCTTC
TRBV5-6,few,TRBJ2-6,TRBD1,CASSLGQGRANVLTF,TGTGCCAGCAGTCTAGGACAGGGAAGGGCCAACGTCCTGACTTTC
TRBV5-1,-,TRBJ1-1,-,CASSKGRGNTEAFF,TGCGCCAGCAGCAAGGGGCGCGGAAACACTGAAGCTTTCTTT
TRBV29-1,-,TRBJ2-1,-,CSVVAPVRDEQFF,TGCAGCGTTGTGGCCCCCGTTCGCGATGAGCAGTTCTTC
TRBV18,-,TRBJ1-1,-,CASSPGNSLNTEAFF,TGTGCCAGCTCACCAGGGAACAGCTTGAACACTGAAGCTTTCTTT
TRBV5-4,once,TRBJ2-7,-,CASSLGVEDYEQYF,TGTGCCAGCAGCTTGGGCGTTGAGGACTACGAGCAGTACTTC